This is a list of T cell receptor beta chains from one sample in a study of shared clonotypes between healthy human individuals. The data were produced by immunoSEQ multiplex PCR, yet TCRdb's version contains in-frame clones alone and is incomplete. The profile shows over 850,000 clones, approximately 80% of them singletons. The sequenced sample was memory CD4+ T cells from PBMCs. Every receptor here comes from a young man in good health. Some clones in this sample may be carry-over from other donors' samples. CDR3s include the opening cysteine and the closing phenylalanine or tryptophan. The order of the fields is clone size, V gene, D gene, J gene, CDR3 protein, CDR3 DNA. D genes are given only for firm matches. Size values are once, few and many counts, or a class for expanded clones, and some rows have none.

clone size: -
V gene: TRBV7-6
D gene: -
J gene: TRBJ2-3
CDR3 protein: CASSLEVPDTQYF
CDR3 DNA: TGTGCCAGCAGCTTAGAGGTCCCAGATACGCAGTATTTT

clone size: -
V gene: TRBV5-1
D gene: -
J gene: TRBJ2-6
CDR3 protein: CASSLLSSGANVLTF
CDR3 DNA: TGCGCCAGCAGCTTGTTGTCCTCCGGGGCCAACGTCCTGACTTTC

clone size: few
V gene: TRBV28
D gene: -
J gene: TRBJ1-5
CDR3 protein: CASSPEVRQPQHF
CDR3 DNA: TGTGCCAGCAGTCCCGAGGTCCGTCAGCCCCAGCATTTT

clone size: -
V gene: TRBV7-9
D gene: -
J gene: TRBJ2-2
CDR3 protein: CASEVGANTGELFF
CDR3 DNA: TGTGCCAGCGAGGTGGGAGCAAACACCGGGGAGCTGTTTTTT

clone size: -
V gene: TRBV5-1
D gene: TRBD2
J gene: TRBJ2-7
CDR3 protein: CASSPGGLAGPREQYF
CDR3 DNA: TGCGCCAGCAGCCCGGGTGGACTAGCGGGACCTAGGGAGCAGTACTTC

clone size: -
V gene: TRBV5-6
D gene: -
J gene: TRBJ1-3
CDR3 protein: CASSSPGRTGNTIYF
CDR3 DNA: TGTGCCAGCAGTTCACCCGGACGGACTGGAAACACCATATATTTT

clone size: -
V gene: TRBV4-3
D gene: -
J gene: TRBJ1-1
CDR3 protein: CASSQDGRTAFF
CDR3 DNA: TGCGCCAGCAGCCAAGATGGGAGGACGGCTTTCTTT

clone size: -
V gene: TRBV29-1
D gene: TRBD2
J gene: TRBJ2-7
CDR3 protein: CSLPPASGTYEQYF
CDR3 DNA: TGCAGCCTCCCCCCCGCTAGCGGGACTTACGAGCAGTACTTC

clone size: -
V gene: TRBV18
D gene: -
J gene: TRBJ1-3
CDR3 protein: CASSPIGSSGNTIYF
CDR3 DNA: TGTGCCAGCTCACCAATCGGGAGCTCTGGAAACACCATATATTTT

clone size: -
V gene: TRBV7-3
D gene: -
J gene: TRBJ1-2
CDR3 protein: CASSQEGLGGYTF
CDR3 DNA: TGTGCCAGCAGCCAAGAGGGCTTGGGTGGCTACACCTTC